Reported below is one T cell receptor beta chain. The source of the sample is a study of T-cell memory formation after mild COVID-19. V was cut by 6 bases and J by 3 bases, with 27 bases left in between. CDR3 size: 18 residues. The germline V gene encodes CDR1 SQVTM and CDR2 ANQGSEA. TCRdb reanalysed the 5' RACE reads using MiXCR and keeps one entry per CDR3 protein. This sample has almost 550,000 distinct CDR3 sequences, with approximately 20% found just once. The sequence derives from an adult woman who had mild COVID-19 (a few samples of this study predate the infection). Cell type and time point are not known. This sequence joins TRBV29-1 and TRBJ2-1; tentatively, D is TRBD1 (5 bases). Sequencing was performed on PBMCs or a T cell subset sorted from them (not recorded which). CDR3 region: CSVARVLRFTFSYNEQFF. The CDR3 DNA is TGCAGCGTCGCCAGGGTTCTCCGGTTCACCTTTAGCTACAATGAGCAGTTCTTC.